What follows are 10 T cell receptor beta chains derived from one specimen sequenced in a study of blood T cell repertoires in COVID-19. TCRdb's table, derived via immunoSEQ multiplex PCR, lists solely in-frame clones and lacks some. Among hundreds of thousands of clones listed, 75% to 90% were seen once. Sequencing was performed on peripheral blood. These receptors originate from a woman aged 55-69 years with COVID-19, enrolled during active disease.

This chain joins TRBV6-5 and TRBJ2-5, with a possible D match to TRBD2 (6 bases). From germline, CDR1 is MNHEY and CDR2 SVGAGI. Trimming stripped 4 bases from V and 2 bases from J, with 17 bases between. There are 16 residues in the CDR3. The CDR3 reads CASSSTWRGAQETQYF. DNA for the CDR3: TGTGCCAGCAGTTCCACGTGGCGCGGGGCACAAGAGACCCAGTACTTC.

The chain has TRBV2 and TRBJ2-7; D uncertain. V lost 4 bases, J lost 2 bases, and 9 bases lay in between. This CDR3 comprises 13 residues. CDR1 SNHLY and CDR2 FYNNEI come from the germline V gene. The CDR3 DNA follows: TGTGCCAGCAGTGCAGTCACAGCCTACGAGCAGTACTTC. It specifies CASSAVTAYEQYF.

As DNA, the CDR3 is TGCAGTGCTAGTGGCCCCAGGGACTCTAACTATGGCTACACCTTC. Amino acid sequence: CSASGPRDSNYGYTF. This rearrangement joins TRBV20-1 to TRBJ1-2; possible D gene TRBD1, 5 bases. V lost 3 bases, J lost 0 bases, and 14 bases lay in between. The CDR3 spans 15 residues. Germline V gene data show CDR1 as DFQATT and CDR2 as SNEGSKA (reference sequence).

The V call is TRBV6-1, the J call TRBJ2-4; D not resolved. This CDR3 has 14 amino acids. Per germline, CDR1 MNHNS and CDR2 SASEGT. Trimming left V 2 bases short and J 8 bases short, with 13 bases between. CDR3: CASSETFLRDIQYF. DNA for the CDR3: TGTGCCAGCAGTGAAACCTTTCTTCGGGACATTCAGTACTTC.

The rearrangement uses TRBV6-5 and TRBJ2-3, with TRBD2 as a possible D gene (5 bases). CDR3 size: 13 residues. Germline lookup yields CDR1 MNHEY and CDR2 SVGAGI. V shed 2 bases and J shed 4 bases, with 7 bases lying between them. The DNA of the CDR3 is TGTGCCAGCAGTTACCCGGACTCAGATACGCAGTATTTT. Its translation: CASSYPDSDTQYF.

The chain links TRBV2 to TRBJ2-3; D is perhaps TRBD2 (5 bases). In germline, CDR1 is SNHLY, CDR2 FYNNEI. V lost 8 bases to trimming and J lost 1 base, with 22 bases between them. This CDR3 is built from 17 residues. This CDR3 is CASVPRPWVGGTDTQYF. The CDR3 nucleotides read TGTGCCAGCGTACCCCGCCCATGGGTCGGGGGCACAGATACGCAGTATTTT.

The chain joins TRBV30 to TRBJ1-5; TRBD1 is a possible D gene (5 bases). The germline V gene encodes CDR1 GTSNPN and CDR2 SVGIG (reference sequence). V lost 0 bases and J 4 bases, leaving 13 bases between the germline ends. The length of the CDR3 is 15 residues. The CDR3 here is CAWSVYTGLNQPQHF. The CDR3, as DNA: TGTGCCTGGAGTGTTTATACAGGCCTTAATCAGCCCCAGCATTTT. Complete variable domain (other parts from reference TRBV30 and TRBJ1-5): SQTIHQWPATLVQPVGSPLSLECTVEGTSNPNLYWYRQAAGRGLQLLFYSVGIGQISSEVPQNLSASRPQDRQFILSSKKLLLSDSGFYLCAWSVYTGLNQPQHFGDGTRLSIL.

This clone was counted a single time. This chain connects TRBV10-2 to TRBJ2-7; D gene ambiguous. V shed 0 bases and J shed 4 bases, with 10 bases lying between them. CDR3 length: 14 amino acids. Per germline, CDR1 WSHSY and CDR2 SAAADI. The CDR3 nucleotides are TGCGCCAGCAGTGAGTCGTCCAGAAGTTACGAGCAGTACTTC. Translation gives CASSESSRSYEQYF.

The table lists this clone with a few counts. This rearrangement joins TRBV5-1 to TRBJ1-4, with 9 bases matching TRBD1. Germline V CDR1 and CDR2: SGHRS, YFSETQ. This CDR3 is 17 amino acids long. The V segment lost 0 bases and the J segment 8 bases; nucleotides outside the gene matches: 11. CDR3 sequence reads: CASSLGNFGTGREKLFF. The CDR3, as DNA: TGCGCCAGCAGCTTGGGCAACTTCGGGACAGGGCGGGAAAAACTGTTTTTT.

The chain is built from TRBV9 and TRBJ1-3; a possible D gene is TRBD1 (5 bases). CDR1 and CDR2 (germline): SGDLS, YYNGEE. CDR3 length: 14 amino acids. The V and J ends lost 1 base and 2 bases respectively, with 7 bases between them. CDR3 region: CASSVQGPGNTIYF. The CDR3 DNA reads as TGTGCCAGCAGCGTACAGGGCCCTGGAAACACCATATATTTT. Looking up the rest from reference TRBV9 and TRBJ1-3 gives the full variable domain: DSGVTQTPKHLITATGQRVTLRCSPRSGDLSVYWYQQSLDQGLQFLIQYYNGEERAKGNILERFSAQQFPDLHSELNLSSLELGDSALYFCASSVQGPGNTIYFGEGSWLTVV.